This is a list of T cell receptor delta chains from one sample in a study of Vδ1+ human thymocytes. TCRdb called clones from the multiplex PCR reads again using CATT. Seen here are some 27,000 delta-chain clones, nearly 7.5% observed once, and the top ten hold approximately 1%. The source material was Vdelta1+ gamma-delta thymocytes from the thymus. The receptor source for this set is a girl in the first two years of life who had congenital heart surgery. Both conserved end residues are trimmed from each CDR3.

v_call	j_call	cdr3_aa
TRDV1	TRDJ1	ALGARLLLGDTRVQYTDKLI
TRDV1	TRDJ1	ALGPGPSLPTGGSPYTDKLI
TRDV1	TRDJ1	ALGETARDPPYTDKLI
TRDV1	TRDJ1	ALGSPYWGASLLYTDKLI
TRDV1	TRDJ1	ALGLQGGIQTDKLI
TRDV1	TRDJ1	ALGEYRRGGPMYTDKLI
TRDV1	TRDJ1	ALGETESLGDHTDKLI
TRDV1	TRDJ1	ALGDSYYPTPGRTDKLI
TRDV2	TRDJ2	ACEWDLRGGQRGDALTAQLF
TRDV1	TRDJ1	ALGYPRPRSGGYRYTDKLI
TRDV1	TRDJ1	ALGELFLSQYWGIYPDKLI
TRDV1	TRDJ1	ALGKGLDPPTTDKLI
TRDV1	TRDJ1	ALGELAGIWVDKLI
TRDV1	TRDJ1	ALGEDRHDATGGYGKLI
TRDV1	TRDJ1	ALGEHSLRTGDLWGDTDKLI
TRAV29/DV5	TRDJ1	AASAAGGYANADKLI
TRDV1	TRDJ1	ALGNPPPLRGLIAKLI
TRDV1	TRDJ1	ALGESLWQISEPFTGGYGLI
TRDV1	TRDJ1	ALGGSGVNSYGGTGGSHFTDKLI
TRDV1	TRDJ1	ALGERRISAVLGDGSPDKLI
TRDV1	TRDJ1	ALSELLDIRDTDKLI
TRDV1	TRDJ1	ALGVPTDNWAPKLI
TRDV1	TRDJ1	ALGNYPNHPGGCARLGGAGTDKLI
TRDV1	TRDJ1	ALGEQETYIIPKSTDKLI
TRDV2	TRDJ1	ACAGGSYLYTDKLI
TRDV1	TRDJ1	ALGESSIPTPDWGLLTPYTDKLI
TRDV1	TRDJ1	ALGSQGDWGIPDKLI
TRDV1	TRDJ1	ALGESIPQPFTGGYSITDKLI
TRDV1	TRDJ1	ALGESACPGGAYTDKLI
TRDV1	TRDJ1	ALGESAHNRGYYTDKLI
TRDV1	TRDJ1	ALGEAHLPTAYTDKLI
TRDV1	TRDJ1	ALGDPGGPTAFLYTDKLI
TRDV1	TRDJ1	ALGLRHFLSYWGSLTDKLI
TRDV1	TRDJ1	ALGKGGDTRRPILCTDKLI
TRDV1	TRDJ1	ALGYAADKPI
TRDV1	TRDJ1	ALGELKGPSCGGPQQYTDKLI
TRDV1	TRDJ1	ALGESPPGGSHTDKLI
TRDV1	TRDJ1	ALGEPPPAFLAYWGYKLI
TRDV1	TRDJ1	ALGPGPSRRIRHLYTDKLI
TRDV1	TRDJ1	ALGELPFQLGGTDKLI
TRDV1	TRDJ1	ALGELHHWGTPLPYTDKLI
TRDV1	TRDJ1	ALGGRTERDGLGPKGLI
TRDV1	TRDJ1	ALGFFGGYDKLI
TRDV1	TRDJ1	ALGEALGYRTDKLI
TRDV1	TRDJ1	ALGEREGFRPYHWGIRGADKLI
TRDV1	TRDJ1	ALGEPRPSLDTDKLI
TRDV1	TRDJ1	ALVWFDKLI
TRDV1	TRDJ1	ALGELRSPTDKLI
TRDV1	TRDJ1	ALGELSYPFAPMTDKLI
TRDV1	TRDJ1	ALGERAHSARYTDKLI
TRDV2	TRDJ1	ACDLLGVHTDKLI
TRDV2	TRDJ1	ACDAYWGIRLDKLI
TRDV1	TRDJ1	ALGERGPSRGGIFPNAPDKPI
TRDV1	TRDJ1	ALGERSMGDTDKLI
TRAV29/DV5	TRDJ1	AASEPSYVRLDKLI